This TCR beta chain was recorded in a study of shared clonotypes between healthy human individuals. Study-level findings and limits: At large depth, rarefaction still showed sorted-subset sequencing to be incomplete. The sampled material consisted only of blood, and tissue repertoires are likely to differ.

The CDR3 extends over 16 amino acids. Naive CD8 cells, CD45RO-negative and positively selected for CCR7, excluded terminally differentiated effector memory CD45RA+ cells. Using immunoSEQ multiplex PCR, the repertoire was profiled, and TCRdb retains in-frame clones only, with some absent. The sample consists of about 2,100,000 clones, 93% of them appearing once. Note on this clone: Its target is unknown.

Specimen: naive CD8+ T cells from PBMCs. The receptor's source is a young man in good health. Some clones in this sample may be carry-over from other donors' samples. The J gene is TRBJ2-5, the V gene TRBV21-1. TRBV21-1 represents a pseudogene. CDR3 DNA sequence: TGTGCCAGCACCTCCCCCCCGAGTGGGGTCCAAGAGACCCAGTACTTC. Its translation is CASTSPPSGVQETQYF.